What follows are 17 T cell receptor beta chains derived from one specimen sequenced in a study of blood T cell repertoires in COVID-19 (dated by TCRdb to 2018 to 2020). Receptor amplification or capture employed the immunoSEQ multiplex PCR assay. Sourced from immuneACCESS, this table was stored by TCRdb with only in-frame sequences that have V and J called. A share of the clones is absent; for the studies checked, an unresolved V gene accounts for under half, and the remainder has no known explanation. The sample contains under 250,000 clones, 65% to 85% of them found a single time. The ten biggest clones cover more than 6.5% of the sample. The sequencing sample was made of peripheral blood. The receptors were sampled from a man aged 40-55 years with active or convalescent COVID-19.

V usage is TRBV6-6 and J usage is TRBJ2-7; TRBD2 is a possible D gene (5 bases). This CDR3 is 14 amino acids long. V was cut by 6 bases and J by 0 bases, with 12 bases left in between. Germline V lookup: CDR1 MNHNY, CDR2 SVGAGI (reference sequence). This chain's CDR3 is CASRGLESSYEQYF. As DNA, the CDR3 is TGTGCCAGCAGAGGACTGGAGAGCTCCTACGAGCAGTACTTC.

The CDR3 bases are TGTGCCATCCGAAAAGGGGGACAGGGGACCTACGAGCAGTACTTC. Protein product: CAIRKGGQGTYEQYF. This chain uses TRBV10-3 with TRBJ2-7, with TRBD1 identical over 10 bases. CDR3 length equals 15 residues. V trimming: 8 bases; J trimming: 2 bases; junction bases outside the gene matches: 9. The germline CDR1 and CDR2 sequences are ENHRY and SYGVKD.

This clone was seen just once. The V gene is TRBV5-1, the J gene TRBJ2-1; 9 positions agree with TRBD2. Germline V gives CDR1 SGHRS, CDR2 YFSETQ. The length of the CDR3 is 15 residues. The V and J ends lost 0 bases and 3 bases, in that order; junction bases with no gene match: 1. CDR3 nucleotides: TGCGCCAGCAGCTTGGGACTAGCGGACTACAATGAGCAGTTCTTC. It translates to CASSLGLADYNEQFF.

This chain connects TRBV6-5 to TRBJ1-2; 7 bases are a match to TRBD1. The CDR3 is 13 amino acids. V shed 6 bases, J shed 4 bases, and the junction held 5 bases outside the gene matches. Germline-derived CDR1 and CDR2 are MNHEY and SVGAGI. CDR3 protein: CASRFRDSYGYTF. DNA of the CDR3: TGTGCCAGCAGGTTTCGGGACAGCTATGGCTACACCTTC.

This clone was observed a few times. The chain uses TRBV15 and TRBJ1-6, with D perhaps matching TRBD1 (5 bases). This CDR3 comprises 16 residues. V dropped 2 bases and J dropped 5 bases, with 13 bases sitting between them. CDR1 LNHNV and CDR2 YYDKDF come from the germline V gene (reference sequence). The CDR3 DNA is TGTGCCACCAGCAGAAAGTTCCCGGGGGATAATTCACCCCTCCACTTT. It specifies CATSRKFPGDNSPLHF.

This clone was counted many times. The rearrangement uses TRBV12-3 or TRBV12-4 and TRBJ2-7, with D possibly matching TRBD2 (6 bases). Between the trimmed V and J ends, which lost 5 bases and 3 bases, there was a span of 11 bases. The CDR3 runs to 13 residues. This CDR3 is CASSGGALYEQYF. DNA for the CDR3: TGTGCCAGCAGTGGAGGGGCCCTCTACGAGCAGTACTTC.

The chain combines TRBV27 with TRBJ2-7; 7 bases align to TRBD1. Trimming removed 5 bases from V and 3 bases from J; junction bases left unmatched: 10. CDR1 and CDR2 from the germline V gene are MNHEY and SMNVEV (reference sequence). This CDR3 comprises 15 residues. The CDR3 coding sequence is TGTGCCAGCAGTCTGAAGACAGGGAGCAGCTACGAGCAGTACTTC. Protein: CASSLKTGSSYEQYF.

This chain joins TRBV20-1 and TRBJ2-7; D tentatively fits TRBD1 or TRBD2 (6 bases each). The CDR3 is made up of 14 amino acids. Trimming took off 3 bases at V and 4 bases at J, with 16 bases between the two ends. Germline-derived CDR1 and CDR2 are DFQATT and SNEGSKA (reference sequence). The CDR3 is CSASAGHLQYEQYF. In nucleotides, the CDR3 is TGCAGTGCTAGTGCGGGACACCTCCAATACGAGCAGTACTTC.

This sequence joins TRBV27 and TRBJ2-7; TRBD2 is a possible D gene (6 bases). There are 13 residues in the CDR3. From germline, CDR1 is MNHEY and CDR2 SMNVEV (reference sequence). The V and J ends lost 2 bases and 7 bases respectively, with 12 bases between them. The CDR3 loop reads CASSLPGVGEQYF. As DNA, the CDR3 is TGTGCCAGCAGTTTACCGGGAGTGGGGGAGCAGTACTTC.

A note on this clone: One end of the junction fails to match germline, which may point to a read error. The chain employs TRBV6-1 and TRBJ1-3; D is possibly TRBD1 (5 bases). The CDR3 is made up of 15 amino acids. Germline CDR1 and CDR2: MNHNS and SASEGT. The CDR3 loop reads CASSQAGGSGNTIYF. CDR3 DNA sequence: TGTGCCAGCAGTCAAGCCGGGGGGTCCGGAAACACCATATATTTT.

The rearrangement links TRBV28 to TRBJ2-2; TRBD2 matches at 10 bases. From germline, CDR1 is MDHEN and CDR2 SYDVKM. The CDR3 sequence is 20 residues long. With 2 bases clipped from V and 5 bases from J, the junction kept 17 bases outside the gene matches. This chain's CDR3 is CASSLRNQLAGRWGTGELFF. The DNA for the CDR3 is TGTGCCAGCAGTTTAAGAAACCAACTAGCGGGGCGTTGGGGGACCGGGGAGCTGTTTTTT.

The genes are TRBV6-5 and TRBJ2-7; D is perhaps TRBD2 (5 bases). Trimming pared 4 bases from V and 0 bases from J, leaving 16 bases between. The V gene's germline CDR1 is MNHEY and CDR2 SVGAGI. The CDR3 spans 16 residues. The CDR3: CASSSPRTQSSYEQYF. The CDR3 DNA reads as TGTGCCAGCAGTTCCCCCCGGACTCAGAGCTCCTACGAGCAGTACTTC.

V usage is TRBV7-9 and J usage is TRBJ2-3; possible D gene TRBD2, 5 bases. CDR1 is SEHNR, CDR2 FQNEAQ, per germline (reference sequence). There are 16 residues in the CDR3. Deletions cut 3 bases from V and 1 base from J, with 14 bases between. CDR3 in DNA: TGTGCCAGCAGCTTCGGATCCGGGGATCGCACAGATACGCAGTATTTT. This codes for CASSFGSGDRTDTQYF. Full variable domain (missing parts from reference TRBV7-9 and TRBJ2-3): DTGVSQNPRHKITKRGQNVTFRCDPISEHNRLYWYRQTLGQGPEFLTYFQNEAQLEKSRLLSDRFSAERPKGSFSTLEIQRTEQGDSAMYLCASSFGSGDRTDTQYFGPGTRLTVL.

The chain has TRBV30 and TRBJ1-1; D may be TRBD1 (5 bases). Germline V lookup: CDR1 GTSNPN, CDR2 SVGIG (reference sequence). V was shortened by 5 bases and J by 1 base, with 5 bases between the two germline ends. CDR3 size: 11 residues. CDR3 DNA sequence: TGTGCCTGGGGACAGAACACTGAAGCTTTCTTT. It codes for CAWGQNTEAFF.

The gene calls are TRBV6-1 and TRBJ2-3, with D unresolved. CDR1 and CDR2 from the germline V gene are MNHNS and SASEGT. The length of the CDR3 is 14 residues. Trimming took 1 base from V and 0 from J, leaving 5 bases between them. The CDR3 sequence is CASSEDSSTDTQYF. CDR3 DNA sequence: TGTGCCAGCAGTGAAGACAGTAGCACAGATACGCAGTATTTT.

This sequence joins TRBV11-3 and TRBJ1-2, with 12 bases that match TRBD1. The CDR3 has 14 residues. Per the germline V gene, CDR1 is SGHNT and CDR2 is YENEEA. The V segment lost 5 bases and the J segment 7 bases; nucleotides outside the gene matches: 5. The CDR3 nucleotides read TGTGCCAGCAGCCCAGGGACAGGGGGCCTTGGCTACACCTTC. Translation: CASSPGTGGLGYTF.

The gene calls are TRBV9 and TRBJ1-1, with D possibly being TRBD1 (5 bases). V lost 2 bases, J lost 7 bases, and 12 bases lay in between. Germline values: CDR1 SGDLS, CDR2 YYNGEE. CDR3 length: 13 amino acids. The CDR3 spells CASSVGQPDEAFF. CDR3 DNA: TGTGCCAGCAGCGTGGGGCAGCCCGATGAAGCTTTCTTT.